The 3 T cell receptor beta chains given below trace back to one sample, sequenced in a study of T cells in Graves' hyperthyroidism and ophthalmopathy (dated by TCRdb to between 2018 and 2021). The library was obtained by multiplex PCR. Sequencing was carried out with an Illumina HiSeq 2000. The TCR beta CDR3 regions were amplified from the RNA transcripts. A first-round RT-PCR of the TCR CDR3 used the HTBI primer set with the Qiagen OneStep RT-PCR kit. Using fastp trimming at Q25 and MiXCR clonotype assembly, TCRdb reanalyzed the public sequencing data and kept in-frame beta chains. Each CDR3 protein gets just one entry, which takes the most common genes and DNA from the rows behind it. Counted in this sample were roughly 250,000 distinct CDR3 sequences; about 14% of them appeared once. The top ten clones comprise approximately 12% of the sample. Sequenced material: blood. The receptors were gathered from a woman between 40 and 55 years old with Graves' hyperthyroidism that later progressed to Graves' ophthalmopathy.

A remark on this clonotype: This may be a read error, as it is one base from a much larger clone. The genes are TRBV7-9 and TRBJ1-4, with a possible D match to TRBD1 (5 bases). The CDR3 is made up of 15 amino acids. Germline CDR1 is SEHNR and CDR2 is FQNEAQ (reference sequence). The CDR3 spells CASSLGSQGRQKLLF. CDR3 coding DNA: TGTGCCAGCAGCTTAGGGAGCCAGGGACGGCAAAAACTGCTTTTT.

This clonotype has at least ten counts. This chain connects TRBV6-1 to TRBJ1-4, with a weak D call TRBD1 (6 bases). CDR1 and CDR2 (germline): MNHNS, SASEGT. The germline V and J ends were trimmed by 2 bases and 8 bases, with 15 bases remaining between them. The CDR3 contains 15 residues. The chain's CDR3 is CASSEIRGGKEKLFF. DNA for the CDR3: TGTGCCAGCAGTGAAATCCGAGGGGGGAAGGAAAAACTGTTTTTT.

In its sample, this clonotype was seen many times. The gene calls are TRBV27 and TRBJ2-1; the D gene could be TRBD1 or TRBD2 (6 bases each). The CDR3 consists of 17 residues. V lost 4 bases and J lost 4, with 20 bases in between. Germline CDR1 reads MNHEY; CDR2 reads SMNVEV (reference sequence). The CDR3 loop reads CASSSGRRRGDYNEQFF. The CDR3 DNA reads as TGTGCCAGCAGTTCAGGTCGACGGAGGGGGGATTACAATGAGCAGTTCTTC.